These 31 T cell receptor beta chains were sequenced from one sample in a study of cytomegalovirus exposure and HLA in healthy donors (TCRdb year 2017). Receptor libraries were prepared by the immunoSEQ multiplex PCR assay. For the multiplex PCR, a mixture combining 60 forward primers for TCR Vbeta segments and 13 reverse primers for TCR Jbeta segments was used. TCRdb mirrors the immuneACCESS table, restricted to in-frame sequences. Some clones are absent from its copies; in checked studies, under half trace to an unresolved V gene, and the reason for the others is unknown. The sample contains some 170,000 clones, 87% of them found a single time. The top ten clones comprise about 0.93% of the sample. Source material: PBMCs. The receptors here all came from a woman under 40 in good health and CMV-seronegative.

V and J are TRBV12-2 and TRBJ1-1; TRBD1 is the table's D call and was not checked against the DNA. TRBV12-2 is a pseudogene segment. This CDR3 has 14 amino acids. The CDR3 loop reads CASRPRQGSTEAFF. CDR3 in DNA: TGTGCAAGTCGCCCAAGACAGGGTAGCACTGAAGCTTTCTTT.

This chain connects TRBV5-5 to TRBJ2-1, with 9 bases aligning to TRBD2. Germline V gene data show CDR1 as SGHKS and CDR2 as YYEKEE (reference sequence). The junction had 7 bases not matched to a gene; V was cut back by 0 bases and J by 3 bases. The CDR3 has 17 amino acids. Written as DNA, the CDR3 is TGTGCCAGCAGCTTGGCTGGCGGGGGGGCAAGCTACAATGAGCAGTTCTTC. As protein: CASSLAGGGASYNEQFF.

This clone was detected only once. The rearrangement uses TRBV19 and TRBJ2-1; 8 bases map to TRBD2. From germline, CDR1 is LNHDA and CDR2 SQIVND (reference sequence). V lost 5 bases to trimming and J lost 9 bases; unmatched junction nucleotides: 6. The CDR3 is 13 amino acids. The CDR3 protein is CASSLSGVGEQFF. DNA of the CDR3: TGTGCCAGTAGTCTTAGCGGGGTTGGTGAGCAGTTCTTC.

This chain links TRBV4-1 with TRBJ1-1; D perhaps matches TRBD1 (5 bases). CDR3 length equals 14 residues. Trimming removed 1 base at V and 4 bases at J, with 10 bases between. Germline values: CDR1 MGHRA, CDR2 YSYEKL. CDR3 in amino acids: CASSQVSGSTEAFF. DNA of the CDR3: TGCGCCAGCAGCCAAGTGTCAGGGTCCACTGAAGCTTTCTTT.

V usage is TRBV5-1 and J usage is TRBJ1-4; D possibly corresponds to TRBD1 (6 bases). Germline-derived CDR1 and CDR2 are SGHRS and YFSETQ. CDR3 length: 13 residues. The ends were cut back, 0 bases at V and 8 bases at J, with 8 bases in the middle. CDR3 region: CASSLGGQEKLFF. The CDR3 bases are TGCGCCAGCAGCTTGGGGGGGCAAGAAAAACTGTTTTTT. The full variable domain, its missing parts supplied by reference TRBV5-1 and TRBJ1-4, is KAGVTQTPRYLIKTRGQQVTLSCSPISGHRSVSWYQQTPGQGLQFLFEYFSETQRNKGNFPGRFSGRQFSNSRSEMNVSTLELGDSALYLCASSLGGQEKLFFGSGTQLSVL.

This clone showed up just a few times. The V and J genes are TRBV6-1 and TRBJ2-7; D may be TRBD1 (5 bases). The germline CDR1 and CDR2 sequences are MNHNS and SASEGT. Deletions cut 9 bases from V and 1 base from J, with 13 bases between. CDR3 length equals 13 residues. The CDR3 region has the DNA TGTGCCAGTCCAGGGCCCCCGTCCTACGAGCAGTACTTC. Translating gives CASPGPPSYEQYF.

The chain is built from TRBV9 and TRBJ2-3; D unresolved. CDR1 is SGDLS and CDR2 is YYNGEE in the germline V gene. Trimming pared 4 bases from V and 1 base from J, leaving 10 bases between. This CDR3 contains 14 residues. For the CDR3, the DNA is TGTGCCAGCAGCTTGAGACTGGGCACAGATACGCAGTATTTT. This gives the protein CASSLRLGTDTQYF.

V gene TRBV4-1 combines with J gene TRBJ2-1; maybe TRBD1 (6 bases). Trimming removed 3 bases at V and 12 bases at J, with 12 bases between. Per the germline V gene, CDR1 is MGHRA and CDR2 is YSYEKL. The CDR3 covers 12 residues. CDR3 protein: CASSQQGGLQFF. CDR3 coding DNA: TGCGCCAGCAGCCAGCAAGGGGGTCTGCAGTTCTTC.

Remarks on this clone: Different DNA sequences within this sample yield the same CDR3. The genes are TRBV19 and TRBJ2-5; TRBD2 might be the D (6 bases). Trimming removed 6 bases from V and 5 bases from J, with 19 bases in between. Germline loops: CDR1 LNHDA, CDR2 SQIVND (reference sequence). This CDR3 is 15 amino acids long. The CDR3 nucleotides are TGTGCCAGTAGGGACTTACTAGCTTTGGGGGAGACCCAGTACTTC. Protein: CASRDLLALGETQYF.

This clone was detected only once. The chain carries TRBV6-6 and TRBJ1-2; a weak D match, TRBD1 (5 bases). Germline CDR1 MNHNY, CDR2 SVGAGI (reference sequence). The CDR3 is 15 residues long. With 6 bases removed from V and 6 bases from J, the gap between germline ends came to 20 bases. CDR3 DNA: TGTGCCAGCAGAGCCCCCGGGACTGGGAGTGATGGCTACACCTTC. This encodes CASRAPGTGSDGYTF.

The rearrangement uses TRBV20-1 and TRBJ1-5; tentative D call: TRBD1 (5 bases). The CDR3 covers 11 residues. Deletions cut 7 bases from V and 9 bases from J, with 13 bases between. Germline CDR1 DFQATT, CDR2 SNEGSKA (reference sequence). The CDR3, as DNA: TGCAGTGTTTCCTCCGGGGGGCCCCAGCATTTT. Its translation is CSVSSGGPQHF.

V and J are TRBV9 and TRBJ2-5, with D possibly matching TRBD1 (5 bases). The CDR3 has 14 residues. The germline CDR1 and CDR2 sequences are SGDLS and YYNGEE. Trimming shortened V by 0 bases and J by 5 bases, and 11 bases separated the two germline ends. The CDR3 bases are TGTGCCAGCAGCGTAGACCCCAGGGTGGAGACCCAGTACTTC. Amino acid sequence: CASSVDPRVETQYF. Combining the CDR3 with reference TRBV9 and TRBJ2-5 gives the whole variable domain DSGVTQTPKHLITATGQRVTLRCSPRSGDLSVYWYQQSLDQGLQFLIQYYNGEERAKGNILERFSAQQFPDLHSELNLSSLELGDSALYFCASSVDPRVETQYFGPGTRLLVL.

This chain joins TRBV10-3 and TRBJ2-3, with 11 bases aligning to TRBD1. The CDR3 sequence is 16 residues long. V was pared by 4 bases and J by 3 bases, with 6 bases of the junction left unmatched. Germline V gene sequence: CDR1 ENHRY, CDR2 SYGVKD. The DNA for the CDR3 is TGTGCCATCAGTGCACCGGACAGGGGGCGGACAGATACGCAGTATTTT. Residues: CAISAPDRGRTDTQYF.

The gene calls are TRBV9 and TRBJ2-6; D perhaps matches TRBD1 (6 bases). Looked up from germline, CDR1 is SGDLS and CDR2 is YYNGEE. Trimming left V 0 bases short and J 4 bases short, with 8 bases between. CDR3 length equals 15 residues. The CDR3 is CASSVAGVGANVLTF. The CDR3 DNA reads TGTGCCAGCAGCGTAGCAGGGGTCGGGGCCAACGTCCTGACTTTC. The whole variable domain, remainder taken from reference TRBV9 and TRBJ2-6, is DSGVTQTPKHLITATGQRVTLRCSPRSGDLSVYWYQQSLDQGLQFLIQYYNGEERAKGNILERFSAQQFPDLHSELNLSSLELGDSALYFCASSVAGVGANVLTFGAGSRLTVL.

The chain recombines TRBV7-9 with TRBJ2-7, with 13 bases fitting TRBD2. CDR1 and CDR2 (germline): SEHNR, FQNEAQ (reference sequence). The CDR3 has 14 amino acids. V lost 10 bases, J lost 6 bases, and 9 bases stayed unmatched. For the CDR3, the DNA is TGTGCCACAACTAGCGGGGGGGCCCCCCCCGAGCAGTACTTC. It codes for CATTSGGAPPEQYF.

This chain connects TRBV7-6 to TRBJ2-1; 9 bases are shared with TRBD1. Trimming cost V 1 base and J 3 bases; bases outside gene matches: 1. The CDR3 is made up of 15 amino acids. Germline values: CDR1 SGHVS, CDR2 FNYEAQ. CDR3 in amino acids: CASSLGQGDYNEQFF. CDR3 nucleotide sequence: TGTGCCAGCAGCTTAGGACAGGGGGACTACAATGAGCAGTTCTTC.

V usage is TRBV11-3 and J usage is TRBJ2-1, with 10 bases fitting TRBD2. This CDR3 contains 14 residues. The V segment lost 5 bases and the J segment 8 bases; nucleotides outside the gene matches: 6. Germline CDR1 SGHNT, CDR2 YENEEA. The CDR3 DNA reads TGTGCCAGCAGCAAGCGGGGGGGCCGCGATGAGCAGTTCTTC. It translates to CASSKRGGRDEQFF.

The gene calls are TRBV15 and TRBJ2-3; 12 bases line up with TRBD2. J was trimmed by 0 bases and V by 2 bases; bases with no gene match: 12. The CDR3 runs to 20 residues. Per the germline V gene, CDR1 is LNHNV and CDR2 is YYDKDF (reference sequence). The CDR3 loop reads CATSRRNPGLAGSSTDTQYF. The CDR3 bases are TGTGCCACCAGCAGACGGAACCCGGGACTAGCGGGCTCTAGCACAGATACGCAGTATTTT.

The CDR3 DNA sequence: TGTGCCAGTAGTCTCCTAGGGGGGGTCGGAGATACGCAGTATTTT. Its protein is CASSLLGGVGDTQYF. V and J are TRBV19 and TRBJ2-3, with D perhaps matching TRBD2 (7 bases). The CDR3 covers 15 residues. V lost 5 bases to trimming and J lost 5 bases, with 17 bases between them. From germline, CDR1 is LNHDA and CDR2 SQIVND (reference sequence).

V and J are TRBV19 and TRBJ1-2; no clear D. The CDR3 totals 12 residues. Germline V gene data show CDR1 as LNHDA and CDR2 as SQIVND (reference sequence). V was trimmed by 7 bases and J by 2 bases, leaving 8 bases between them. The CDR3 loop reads CASTDWNYGYTF. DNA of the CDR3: TGTGCCAGTACGGACTGGAACTATGGCTACACCTTC.

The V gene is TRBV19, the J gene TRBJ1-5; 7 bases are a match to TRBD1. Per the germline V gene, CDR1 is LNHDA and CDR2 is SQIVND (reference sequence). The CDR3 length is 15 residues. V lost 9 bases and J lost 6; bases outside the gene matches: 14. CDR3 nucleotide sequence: TGTGCCAGCAAAAAGCAGGGGGTGGTTAGTCAGCCCCAGCATTTT. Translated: CASKKQGVVSQPQHF.

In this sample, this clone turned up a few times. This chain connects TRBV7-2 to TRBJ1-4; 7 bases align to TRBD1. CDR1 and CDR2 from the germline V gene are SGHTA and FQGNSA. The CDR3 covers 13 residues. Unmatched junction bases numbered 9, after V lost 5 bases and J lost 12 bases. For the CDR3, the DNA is TGTGCCAGCAGCGGCGGACAGGCCAGACAACTGTTTTTT. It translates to CASSGGQARQLFF.

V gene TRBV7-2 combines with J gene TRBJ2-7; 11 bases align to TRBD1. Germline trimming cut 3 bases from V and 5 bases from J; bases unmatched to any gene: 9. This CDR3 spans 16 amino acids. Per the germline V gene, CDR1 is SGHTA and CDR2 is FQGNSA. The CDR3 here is CASSFFSGQGENEQYF. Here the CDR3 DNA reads TGTGCCAGCAGCTTTTTTTCGGGACAGGGGGAGAACGAGCAGTACTTC.

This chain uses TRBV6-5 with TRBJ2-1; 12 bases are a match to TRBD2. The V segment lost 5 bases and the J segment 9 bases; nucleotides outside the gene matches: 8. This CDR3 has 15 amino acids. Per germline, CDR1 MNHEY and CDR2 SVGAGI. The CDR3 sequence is CASSRLAGGPGEQFF. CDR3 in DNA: TGTGCCAGCAGTCGTCTAGCGGGGGGGCCGGGTGAGCAGTTCTTC.

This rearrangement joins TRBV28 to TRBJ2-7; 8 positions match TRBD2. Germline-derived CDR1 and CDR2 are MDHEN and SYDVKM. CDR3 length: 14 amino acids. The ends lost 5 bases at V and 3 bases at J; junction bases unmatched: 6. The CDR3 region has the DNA TGTGCCAGCAGTGTCCCGGGACTAGTCTACGAGCAGTACTTC. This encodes CASSVPGLVYEQYF. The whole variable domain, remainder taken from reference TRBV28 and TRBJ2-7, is DVKVTQSSRYLVKRTGEKVFLECVQDMDHENMFWYRQDPGLGLRLIYFSYDVKMKEKGDIPEGYSVSREKKERFSLILESASTNQTSMYLCASSVPGLVYEQYFGPGTRLTVT.

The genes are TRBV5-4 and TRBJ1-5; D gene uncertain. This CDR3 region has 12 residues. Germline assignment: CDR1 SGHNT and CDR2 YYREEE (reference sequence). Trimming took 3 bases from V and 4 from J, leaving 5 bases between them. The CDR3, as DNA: TGTGCCAGCAGCTCCCCGAATCAGCCCCAGCATTTT. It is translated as CASSSPNQPQHF. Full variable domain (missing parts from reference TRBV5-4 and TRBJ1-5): ETGVTQSPTHLIKTRGQQVTLRCSSQSGHNTVSWYQQALGQGPQFIFQYYREEENGRGNFPPRFSGLQFPNYSSELNVNALELDDSALYLCASSSPNQPQHFGDGTRLSIL.

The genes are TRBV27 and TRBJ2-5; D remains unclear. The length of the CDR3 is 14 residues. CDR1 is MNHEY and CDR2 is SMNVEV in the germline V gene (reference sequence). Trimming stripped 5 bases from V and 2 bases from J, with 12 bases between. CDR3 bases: TGTGCCAGCAGTCGGCTCGGAGCTCAAGAGACCCAGTACTTC. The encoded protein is CASSRLGAQETQYF.

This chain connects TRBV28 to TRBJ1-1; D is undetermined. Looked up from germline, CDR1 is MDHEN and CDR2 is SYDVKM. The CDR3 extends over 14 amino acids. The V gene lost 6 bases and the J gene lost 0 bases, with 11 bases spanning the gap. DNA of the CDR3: TGTGCCAGCAGGACCTTTACTATGAACACTGAAGCTTTCTTT. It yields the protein CASRTFTMNTEAFF.

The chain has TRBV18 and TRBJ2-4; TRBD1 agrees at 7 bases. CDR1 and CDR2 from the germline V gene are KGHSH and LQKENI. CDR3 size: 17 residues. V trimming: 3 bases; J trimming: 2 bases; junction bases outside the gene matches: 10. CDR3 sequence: CASSPLGQRLTKNIQYF. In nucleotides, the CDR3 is TGTGCCAGCTCACCCTTGGGACAGCGGTTGACCAAAAACATTCAGTACTTC. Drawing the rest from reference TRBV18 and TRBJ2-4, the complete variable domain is NAGVMQNPRHLVRRRGQEARLRCSPMKGHSHVYWYRQLPEEGLKFMVYLQKENIIDESGMPKERFSAEFPKEGPSILRIQQVVRGDSAAYFCASSPLGQRLTKNIQYFGAGTRLSVL.

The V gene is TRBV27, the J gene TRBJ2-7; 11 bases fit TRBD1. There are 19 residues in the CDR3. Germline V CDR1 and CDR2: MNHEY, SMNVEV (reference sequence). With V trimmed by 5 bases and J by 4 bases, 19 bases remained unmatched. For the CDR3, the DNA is TGTGCCAGCAGTCCAGGGACAGGGGGTACTGCGGGAGAGGTTTACGAGCAGTACTTC. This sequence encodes CASSPGTGGTAGEVYEQYF.

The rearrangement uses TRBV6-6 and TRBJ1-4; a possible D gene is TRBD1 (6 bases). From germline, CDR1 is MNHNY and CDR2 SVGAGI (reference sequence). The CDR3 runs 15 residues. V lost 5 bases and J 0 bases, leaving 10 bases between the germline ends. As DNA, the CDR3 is TGTGCCAGCAGTCCCAACAGGGCAACTAATGAAAAACTGTTTTTT. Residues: CASSPNRATNEKLFF.